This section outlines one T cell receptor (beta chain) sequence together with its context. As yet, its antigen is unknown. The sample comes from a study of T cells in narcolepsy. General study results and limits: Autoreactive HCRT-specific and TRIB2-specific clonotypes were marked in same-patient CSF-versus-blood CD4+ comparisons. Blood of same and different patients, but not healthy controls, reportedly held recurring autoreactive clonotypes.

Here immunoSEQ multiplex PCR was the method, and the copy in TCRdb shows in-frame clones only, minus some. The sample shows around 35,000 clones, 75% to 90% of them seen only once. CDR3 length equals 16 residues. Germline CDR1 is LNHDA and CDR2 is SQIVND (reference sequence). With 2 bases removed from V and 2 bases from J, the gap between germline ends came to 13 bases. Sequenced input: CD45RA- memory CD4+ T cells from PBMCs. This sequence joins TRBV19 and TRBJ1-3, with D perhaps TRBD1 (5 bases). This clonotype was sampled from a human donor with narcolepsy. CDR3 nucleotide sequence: TGTGCCAGTAGTATAAACCTCGGGACTGCTGGAAACACCATATATTTT. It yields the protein CASSINLGTAGNTIYF.